Listed here are 23 T cell receptor beta chains from one sample, sequenced in a study of molecular identifiers for immune sequencing clone quantification. TCRdb reprocessed the PCR reads via MiXCR and lists one record per CDR3 protein. In the table there are approximately 550,000 distinct CDR3 sequences, around 25% of which are singletons. Input material: naive CD8+ T cells from blood, with Jurkat cell RNA spiked in. Subset meaning: FACS-sorted CD8+CD4-CCR7+CD45RA+ naive T cells. These receptors came from a human donor in good health. Some libraries in this study had Jurkat cell RNA spiked in.

This clonotype was seen a few times. The chain combines TRBV12-3 or TRBV12-4 with TRBJ2-1, with 8 positions matching TRBD1. The V gene end was trimmed by 5 bases and the J gene end by 5 bases; junction bases not matched to a gene: 5. The CDR3 spans 14 residues. CDR3 amino acids: CASSPWTGNNEQFF. CDR3 nucleotides: TGTGCCAGCAGTCCCTGGACAGGGAACAATGAGCAGTTCTTC.

The rearrangement uses TRBV3-1 and TRBJ2-1, with D perhaps being TRBD1 or TRBD2 (6 bases each). Trimming took off 1 base at V and 4 bases at J, with 11 bases between the two ends. The V gene's germline CDR1 is LGHDT and CDR2 YNNKEL (reference sequence). The CDR3 runs 15 residues. The CDR3 reads CASSQGGGLYNEQFF. DNA for the CDR3: TGTGCCAGCAGCCAAGGAGGGGGACTTTACAATGAGCAGTTCTTC.

V usage is TRBV6-6 and J usage is TRBJ1-5, with TRBD1 as a possible D gene (6 bases). This CDR3 is 14 amino acids long. CDR1 is MNHNY, CDR2 SVGAGI, per germline (reference sequence). V was trimmed by 2 bases and J by 4 bases, leaving 9 bases between them. Written as DNA, the CDR3 is TGTGCCAGCAGTTACGCAGGGGATAATCAGCCCCAGCATTTT. Translated: CASSYAGDNQPQHF.

The rearrangement uses TRBV20-1 and TRBJ2-7, with 7 bases identical to TRBD2. Trimming at V came to 3 bases and at J to 4 bases, leaving 9 bases not matched to a gene. The CDR3 length is 14 residues. Germline-derived CDR1 and CDR2 are DFQATT and SNEGSKA (reference sequence). The CDR3 DNA reads TGCAGTGCTAGGCCCCGGGACTATCGTTACGAGCAGTACTTC. Its translation is CSARPRDYRYEQYF.

The chain carries TRBV7-9 and TRBJ2-1, with TRBD2 identical over 11 bases. With V trimmed by 5 bases and J by 6 bases, 9 bases remained unmatched. Per the germline V gene, CDR1 is SEHNR and CDR2 is FQNEAQ (reference sequence). This CDR3 spans 16 amino acids. The CDR3, as DNA: TGTGCCAGCAGCCCTCTAGCGGGAGGTTTTGTCAATGAGCAGTTCTTC. It translates to CASSPLAGGFVNEQFF.

The chain employs TRBV27 and TRBJ2-2; possibly TRBD1 or TRBD2 for D (5 bases each). The germline V and J ends were trimmed by 2 bases and 3 bases, with 13 bases remaining between them. This CDR3 comprises 16 residues. Germline CDR1 MNHEY, CDR2 SMNVEV (reference sequence). The CDR3: CASSLVTGPYTGELFF. DNA for the CDR3: TGTGCCAGCAGTTTAGTTACGGGACCCTACACCGGGGAGCTGTTTTTT.

V gene TRBV2 combines with J gene TRBJ2-7; no clear D. The CDR3 length is 13 residues. Trimming took off 4 bases at V and 2 bases at J, with 9 bases between the two ends. CDR1 SNHLY and CDR2 FYNNEI come from the germline V gene. This CDR3 is CASSVAITYEQYF. In DNA form, the CDR3 reads TGTGCCAGCAGTGTAGCAATTACCTACGAGCAGTACTTC.

This clonotype was detected ten times or more. The chain carries TRBV7-9 and TRBJ1-2; D gene unclear. V was clipped by 3 bases and J by 6 bases, with 17 bases between them. Germline CDR1 is SEHNR and CDR2 is FQNEAQ (reference sequence). This CDR3 spans 15 amino acids. The CDR3 nucleotides are TGTGCCAGCAGCTTTACTGGCAAAACGCTCGATGGCTACACCTTC. Amino acids: CASSFTGKTLDGYTF.

This chain joins TRBV27 and TRBJ2-7; TRBD1 matches at 7 bases. Per germline, CDR1 MNHEY and CDR2 SMNVEV (reference sequence). The CDR3 loop spans 15 amino acids. The V segment lost 4 bases and the J segment 4 bases; nucleotides outside the gene matches: 10. CDR3 bases: TGTGCCAGCAGTTCCCAGACAGGGCCCCGATACGAGCAGTACTTC. This encodes CASSSQTGPRYEQYF.

This clonotype has a count of ten or more. The chain links TRBV28 to TRBJ2-3; TRBD2 matches at 9 bases. Germline trimming cut 5 bases from V and 0 bases from J; bases unmatched to any gene: 12. The CDR3 is made up of 18 amino acids. CDR1 is MDHEN, CDR2 SYDVKM, per germline. The CDR3 coding sequence is TGTGCCAGCAGTCCAAAGGGGGTGACTAGCGGAAGCACAGATACGCAGTATTTT. Its protein is CASSPKGVTSGSTDTQYF.

This clonotype has only a few counts. The chain couples TRBV7-8 to TRBJ2-3; tentatively, D is TRBD1 or TRBD2 (6 bases each). From germline, CDR1 is SGHVS and CDR2 FQNEAQ. The length of the CDR3 is 14 residues. Trimming stripped 1 base from V and 6 bases from J, with 11 bases between. CDR3 in amino acids: CASSLGGAWDTQYF. The CDR3 DNA follows: TGTGCCAGCAGCTTAGGGGGGGCATGGGATACGCAGTATTTT.

The V gene is TRBV7-9, the J gene TRBJ1-2, with D unclear. This CDR3 spans 13 amino acids. The V end lost 2 bases, the J end lost 6 bases, and 10 bases lay between the germline ends. Germline V gene lookup returns CDR1 SEHNR and CDR2 FQNEAQ (reference sequence). The CDR3 spells CASSLWASNGYTF. In DNA, the CDR3 is TGTGCCAGCAGCTTATGGGCCAGTAATGGCTACACCTTC.

Details on this clonotype: A much larger clonotype is one base distant, so this may be a read error. The J gene is TRBJ2-5, the V gene TRBV5-1, with 7 bases matching TRBD2. The V and J ends lost 4 bases and 2 bases, in that order; junction bases with no gene match: 5. Germline CDR1 and CDR2: SGHRS and YFSETQ. This CDR3 contains 14 residues. CDR3 in DNA: TGCGCCAGCAGCAGGGACGGGGGGCAAGAGACCCAGTACTTC. It specifies CASSRDGGQETQYF. The whole variable domain, filled in from reference TRBV5-1 and TRBJ2-5, reads KAGVTQTPRYLIKTRGQQVTLSCSPISGHRSVSWYQQTPGQGLQFLFEYFSETQRNKGNFPGRFSGRQFSNSRSEMNVSTLELGDSALYLCASSRDGGQETQYFGPGTRLLVL.

Remarks on this clonotype: The CDR3 does not close with the conserved phenylalanine or tryptophan, likely indicating a read error. The rearrangement uses TRBV27 and TRBJ2-7; 7 nucleotides align to TRBD1. Trimming cost V 6 bases and J 7 bases; bases outside gene matches: 15. The germline CDR1 and CDR2 sequences are MNHEY and SMNVEV (reference sequence). CDR3 size: 15 residues. The CDR3 spells CASRPGQASLGEQYL. CDR3 nucleotides: TGTGCCAGCAGACCCGGACAGGCCTCCCTCGGGGAGCAGTACCTC.

CDR3 protein: CASSEGQSGTQYF. CDR3 DNA sequence: TGTGCCAGCAGTGAGGGCCAATCAGGGACCCAGTACTTC. V usage is TRBV12-3 or TRBV12-4 and J usage is TRBJ2-5; TRBD2 might be the D (5 bases). This CDR3 contains 13 residues. V lost 5 bases and J lost 7, with 14 bases in between.

This clonotype has only a few counts. This chain links TRBV20-1 with TRBJ2-7, with 8 bases matching TRBD2. The V gene end was trimmed by 5 bases and the J gene end by 3 bases; junction bases not matched to a gene: 12. Germline values: CDR1 DFQATT, CDR2 SNEGSKA (reference sequence). The CDR3 has 15 amino acids. The CDR3 here is CSAGTRGMSRYEQYF. CDR3 DNA sequence: TGCAGTGCTGGGACTAGGGGTATGAGTCGCTACGAGCAGTACTTC.

For this clonotype: Without the conserved terminal phenylalanine or tryptophan, this CDR3 likely stems from a read error. The J gene is TRBJ2-5, the V gene TRBV7-2; 8 positions match TRBD2. The CDR3 is 16 amino acids. Germline V gene sequence: CDR1 SGHTA, CDR2 FQGNSA. V lost 3 bases to trimming and J lost 2 bases; unmatched junction nucleotides: 8. CDR3 amino acids: CASSFAQRGIQETQYC. The CDR3 DNA is TGTGCCAGCAGCTTTGCCCAGCGGGGGATTCAAGAGACCCAGTACTGC.

Of note for this clonotype: A single base separates this from a much larger clone, so it may be a read error. The V gene is TRBV7-9, the J gene TRBJ1-5; D perhaps matches TRBD1 (6 bases). The germline V gene has CDR1 SEHNR and CDR2 FQNEAQ (reference sequence). The CDR3 totals 13 residues. This CDR3 is CACSLDSYQPQHF. The CDR3 coding sequence is TGTGCCTGCAGCTTGGACAGTTATCAGCCCCAGCATTTT.

For this clonotype: A much bigger clone sits one base away, suggesting this may be a read error. The V call is TRBV4-3, the J call TRBJ2-7, with TRBD2 matching over 9 bases. The CDR3 length is 16 residues. The V gene's germline CDR1 is LGHNA and CDR2 YSLEER. The CDR3 DNA reads TGCGCCCGCAGCCAAGATGTTCTAGCGGGATACTACGAGCAGTACTTC. Its translation is CARSQDVLAGYYEQYF.

To note about this clonotype: This may arise from a read error, as a much more abundant clone is one base away. J is TRBJ1-2 and V is TRBV5-1; D ambiguous. The CDR3 sequence is 13 residues long. Germline V gene data show CDR1 as SGHRS and CDR2 as YFSETQ. The CDR3 coding sequence is TGCGCCCGCAGCTTGGAACAGAACTATGGCTACACCTTC. Encoded protein: CARSLEQNYGYTF.

This CDR3 reads CASSQDRDEQYF. The CDR3 DNA is TGTGCCAGCAGTCAGGACAGGGACGAGCAGTACTTC. V and J are TRBV12-3 or TRBV12-4 and TRBJ2-7, with 8 bases lining up with TRBD1. V lost 5 bases to trimming and J lost 5 bases; unmatched junction nucleotides: 2. There are 12 residues in the CDR3.

The chain links TRBV20-1 to TRBJ1-2, with 9 nucleotides matching TRBD1. The CDR3 length is 15 residues. Germline V gene lookup returns CDR1 DFQATT and CDR2 SNEGSKA (reference sequence). With 2 bases clipped from V and 4 bases from J, the junction kept 8 bases outside the gene matches. Here the CDR3 DNA reads TGCAGTGCTAGAACGGACAGGGGATGGGGCTATGGCTACACCTTC. Its translation is CSARTDRGWGYGYTF.

In this sample, this clonotype turned up a few times. This chain joins TRBV19 and TRBJ2-7; 9 nucleotides agree with TRBD2. CDR1 and CDR2 from the germline V gene are LNHDA and SQIVND (reference sequence). V dropped 8 bases and J dropped 4; count of bases not matched to a gene: 12. CDR3 length: 15 amino acids. CDR3 region: CASSPPQSGRYEQYF. In nucleotides, the CDR3 is TGTGCCAGTTCCCCCCCCCAAAGCGGGAGGTACGAGCAGTACTTC.